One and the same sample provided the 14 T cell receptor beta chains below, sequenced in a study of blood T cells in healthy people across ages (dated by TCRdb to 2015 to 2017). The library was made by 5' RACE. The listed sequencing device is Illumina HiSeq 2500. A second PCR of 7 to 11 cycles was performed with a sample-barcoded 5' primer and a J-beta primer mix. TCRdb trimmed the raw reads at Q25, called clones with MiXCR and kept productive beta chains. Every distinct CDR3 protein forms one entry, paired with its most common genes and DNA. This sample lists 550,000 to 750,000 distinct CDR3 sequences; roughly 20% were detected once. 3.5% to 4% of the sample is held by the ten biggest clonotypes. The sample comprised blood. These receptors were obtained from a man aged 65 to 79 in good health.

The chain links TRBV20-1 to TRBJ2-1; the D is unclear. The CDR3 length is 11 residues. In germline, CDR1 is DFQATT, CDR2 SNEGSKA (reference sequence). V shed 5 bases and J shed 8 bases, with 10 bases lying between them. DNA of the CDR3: TGCAGTGCTCCCCGGCAAGATGAGCAGTTCTTC. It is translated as CSAPRQDEQFF.

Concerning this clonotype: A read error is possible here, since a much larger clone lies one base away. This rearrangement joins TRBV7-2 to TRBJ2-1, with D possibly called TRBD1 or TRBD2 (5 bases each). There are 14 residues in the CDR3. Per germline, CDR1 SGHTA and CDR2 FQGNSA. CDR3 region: CASSSWGRYNERFF. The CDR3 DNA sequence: TGTGCCAGCAGCTCCTGGGGACGGTACAATGAGCGGTTCTTC.

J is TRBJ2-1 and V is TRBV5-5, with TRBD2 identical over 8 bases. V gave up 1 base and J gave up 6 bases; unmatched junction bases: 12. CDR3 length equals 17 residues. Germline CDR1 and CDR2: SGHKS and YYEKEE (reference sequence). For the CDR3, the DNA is TGTGCCAGCAGCTTGTTAGCGGGAACATCGTCTACCAATGAGCAGTTCTTC. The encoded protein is CASSLLAGTSSTNEQFF.

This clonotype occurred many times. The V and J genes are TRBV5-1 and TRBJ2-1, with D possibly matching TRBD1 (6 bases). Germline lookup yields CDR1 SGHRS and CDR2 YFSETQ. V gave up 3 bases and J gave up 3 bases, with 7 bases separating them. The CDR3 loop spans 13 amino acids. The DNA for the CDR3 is TGCGCCAGCAGCTGGGACAACTACAATGAGCAGTTCTTC. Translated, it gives CASSWDNYNEQFF. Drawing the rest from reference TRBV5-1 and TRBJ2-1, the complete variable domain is KAGVTQTPRYLIKTRGQQVTLSCSPISGHRSVSWYQQTPGQGLQFLFEYFSETQRNKGNFPGRFSGRQFSNSRSEMNVSTLELGDSALYLCASSWDNYNEQFFGPGTRLTVL.

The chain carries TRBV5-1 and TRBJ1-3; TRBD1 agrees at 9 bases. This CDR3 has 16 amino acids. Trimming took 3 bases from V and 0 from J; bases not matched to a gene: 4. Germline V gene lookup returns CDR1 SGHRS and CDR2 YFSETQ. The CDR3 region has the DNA TGCGCCAGCAGCTCGGGACAGGGACACTCTGGAAACACCATATATTTT. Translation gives CASSSGQGHSGNTIYF.

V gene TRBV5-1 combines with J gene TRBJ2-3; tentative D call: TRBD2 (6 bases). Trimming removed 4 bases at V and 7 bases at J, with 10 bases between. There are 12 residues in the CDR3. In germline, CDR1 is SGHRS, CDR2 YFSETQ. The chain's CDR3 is CASSRDSNTQYF. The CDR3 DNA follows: TGCGCCAGCAGCCGGGACTCGAATACGCAGTATTTT. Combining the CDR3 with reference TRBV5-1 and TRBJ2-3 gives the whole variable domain KAGVTQTPRYLIKTRGQQVTLSCSPISGHRSVSWYQQTPGQGLQFLFEYFSETQRNKGNFPGRFSGRQFSNSRSEMNVSTLELGDSALYLCASSRDSNTQYFGPGTRLTVL.

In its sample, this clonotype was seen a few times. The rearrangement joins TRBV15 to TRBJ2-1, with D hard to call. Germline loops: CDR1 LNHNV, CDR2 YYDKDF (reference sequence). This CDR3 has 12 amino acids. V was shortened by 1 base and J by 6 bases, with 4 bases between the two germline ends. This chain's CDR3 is CATSRAVNEQFF. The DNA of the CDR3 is TGTGCCACCAGCAGAGCGGTCAATGAGCAGTTCTTC.

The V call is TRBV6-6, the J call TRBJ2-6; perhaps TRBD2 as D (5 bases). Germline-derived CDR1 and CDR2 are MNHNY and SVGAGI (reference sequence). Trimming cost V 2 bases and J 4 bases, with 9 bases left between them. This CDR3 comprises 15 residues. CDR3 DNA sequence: TGTGCCAGCAGTTACCCGGGAAACGGGGCCAACGTCCTGACTTTC. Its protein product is CASSYPGNGANVLTF.

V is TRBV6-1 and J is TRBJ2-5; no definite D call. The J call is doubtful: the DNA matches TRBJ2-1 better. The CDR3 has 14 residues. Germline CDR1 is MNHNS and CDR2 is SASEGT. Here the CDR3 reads CASSDKSYSGEQFF. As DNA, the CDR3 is TGTGCCAGCAGTGATAAGTCCTATTCGGGTGAGCAGTTCTTC.

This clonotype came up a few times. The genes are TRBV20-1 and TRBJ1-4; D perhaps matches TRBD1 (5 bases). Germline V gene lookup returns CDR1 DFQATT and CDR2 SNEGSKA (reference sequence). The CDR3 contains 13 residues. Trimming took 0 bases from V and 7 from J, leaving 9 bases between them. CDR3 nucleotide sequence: TGCAGTGCTAGAGATGGCAGGGTTGAAAAACTGTTTTTT. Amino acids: CSARDGRVEKLFF.

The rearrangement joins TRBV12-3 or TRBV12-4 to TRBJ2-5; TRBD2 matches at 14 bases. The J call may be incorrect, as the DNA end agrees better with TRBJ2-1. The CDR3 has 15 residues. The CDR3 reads CASRYGTSGRNEQFF. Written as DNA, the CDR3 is TGTGCCAGCAGGTACGGGACTAGCGGGAGAAATGAGCAGTTCTTC.

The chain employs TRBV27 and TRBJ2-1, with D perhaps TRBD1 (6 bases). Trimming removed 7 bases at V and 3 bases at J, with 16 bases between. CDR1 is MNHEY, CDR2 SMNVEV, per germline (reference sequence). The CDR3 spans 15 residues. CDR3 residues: CASTQQGSHYNEQFF. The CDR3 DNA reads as TGTGCCAGCACTCAACAGGGCTCCCACTACAATGAGCAGTTCTTC.

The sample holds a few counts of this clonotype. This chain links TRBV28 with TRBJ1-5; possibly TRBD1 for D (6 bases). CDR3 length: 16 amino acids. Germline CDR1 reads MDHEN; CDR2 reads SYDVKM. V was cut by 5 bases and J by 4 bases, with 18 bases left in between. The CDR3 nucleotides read TGTGCCAGCAGTCCGGGGGGGGCGGGAAGGAATCAGCCCCAGCATTTT. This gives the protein CASSPGGAGRNQPQHF. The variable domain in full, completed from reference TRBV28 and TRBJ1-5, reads DVKVTQSSRYLVKRTGEKVFLECVQDMDHENMFWYRQDPGLGLRLIYFSYDVKMKEKGDIPEGYSVSREKKERFSLILESASTNQTSMYLCASSPGGAGRNQPQHFGDGTRLSIL.

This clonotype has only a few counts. The CDR3 bases are TGTGCCATCAGTGAGTCGAGCGCTACAACGGAGACCCAGTACTTC. The encoded protein is CAISESSATTETQYF. This chain joins TRBV10-3 and TRBJ2-5; D not certain. The CDR3 covers 15 residues. Germline-derived CDR1 and CDR2 are ENHRY and SYGVKD. V lost 0 bases to trimming and J lost 5 bases, with 13 bases between them.